A single sample is the source of the 27 T cell receptor beta chains below, sequenced in a study of cytomegalovirus exposure and HLA in healthy donors. The PCR ran on 60 Vbeta and 13 Jbeta primers. Measured with immunoSEQ multiplex PCR; TCRdb has only the in-frame clones, and not every one. Among just over 150,000 clones, approximately 84% were seen once, and the ten largest hold roughly 2.2%. The sample consisted of PBMCs. These TCRs come from a man younger than 35 in good health and CMV-seropositive.

The gene calls are TRBV6-1 and TRBJ2-2, with D possibly being TRBD2 (5 bases). V shed 2 bases and J shed 7 bases, with 14 bases lying between them. The CDR3 length is 15 residues. CDR1 is MNHNS, CDR2 SASEGT, per germline. CDR3 sequence reads: CASSERPERDGELFF. CDR3 DNA sequence: TGTGCCAGCAGTGAAAGGCCTGAACGGGACGGGGAGCTGTTTTTT.

The gene calls are TRBV7-2 and TRBJ1-4; 7 bases align to TRBD1. CDR1 and CDR2 from the germline V gene are SGHTA and FQGNSA. The CDR3 contains 14 residues. J was trimmed by 3 bases and V by 6 bases; bases with no gene match: 4. The CDR3 sequence is CASRLTGANEKLFF. In DNA form, the CDR3 reads TGTGCCAGCAGATTAACAGGGGCTAATGAAAAACTGTTTTTT.

The CDR3 region has the DNA TGTGCCAGCGGACAGGGTTATGGCTACACCTTC. Translated: CASGQGYGYTF. This chain connects TRBV19 to TRBJ1-2; 8 bases fit TRBD1. Germline V gives CDR1 LNHDA, CDR2 SQIVND (reference sequence). The CDR3 has 11 amino acids. V was clipped by 9 bases and J by 5 bases; unmatched bases: 2.

As regards this clone: This sample also contains other DNA sequences that code for the same CDR3. The chain has TRBV5-1 and TRBJ2-7; D is unresolved. The CDR3 spans 14 residues. CDR1 SGHRS and CDR2 YFSETQ come from the germline V gene. The V end was cut by 0 bases, the J end by 0 bases, with 7 bases between. The CDR3: CASSLDPGSYEQYF. The CDR3 DNA follows: TGCGCCAGCAGCTTGGACCCGGGCTCCTACGAGCAGTACTTC.

The chain combines TRBV19 with TRBJ1-2, with 10 bases lining up with TRBD1. V lost 10 bases to trimming and J lost 8 bases; unmatched junction nucleotides: 10. Germline V lookup: CDR1 LNHDA, CDR2 SQIVND (reference sequence). The CDR3 has 13 amino acids. CDR3 loop: CATQAGQGRGYTF. The CDR3 DNA sequence: TGTGCCACCCAAGCGGGACAGGGGAGAGGCTACACCTTC. Full variable domain (rest looked up from reference TRBV19 and TRBJ1-2): DGGITQSPKYLFRKEGQNVTLSCEQNLNHDAMYWYRQDPGQGLRLIYYSQIVNDFQKGDIAEGYSVSREKKESFPLTVTSAQKNPTAFYLCATQAGQGRGYTFGSGTRLTVV.

This clone appeared a single time. Different DNA sequences within this sample yield the same CDR3. V and J are TRBV15 and TRBJ2-7, with 10 bases fitting TRBD1. CDR1 LNHNV and CDR2 YYDKDF come from the germline V gene (reference sequence). The CDR3 length is 15 residues. Losses at the gene ends were 1 base for V and 4 bases for J; bases not matched to a gene: 4. DNA for the CDR3: TGTGCCACCAGCAGAGGTGGGGGACAGGGGTACGAGCAGTACTTC. Protein: CATSRGGGQGYEQYF.

V and J are TRBV18 and TRBJ2-5, with unresolved D. V shed 0 bases and J shed 3 bases, with 8 bases lying between them. CDR3 length: 14 residues. CDR1 is KGHSH, CDR2 LQKENI, per germline. The CDR3 reads CASSPPYREETQYF. The CDR3 coding sequence is TGTGCCAGCTCACCACCCTACAGAGAAGAGACCCAGTACTTC.

V and J are TRBV25-1 and TRBJ1-1; D not resolved. The CDR3 runs 15 residues. The germline V gene encodes CDR1 MGHDK and CDR2 SYGVNS. Trimming stripped 2 bases from V and 0 bases from J, with 10 bases between. The DNA of the CDR3 is TGTGCCAGCAGTGAAAGTACTGTCTTGAACACTGAAGCTTTCTTT. This codes for CASSESTVLNTEAFF.

This chain uses TRBV4-2 with TRBJ1-3, with 7 bases identical to TRBD1. Germline CDR1 reads LGHNA; CDR2 reads YNFKEQ. This CDR3 is 17 amino acids long. The V gene end was trimmed by 1 base and the J gene end by 0 bases; junction bases not matched to a gene: 6. The CDR3 here is CASSQVGGRGSGNTIYF. The CDR3 DNA reads as TGTGCCAGCAGCCAAGTAGGGGGCAGGGGCTCTGGAAACACCATATATTTT.

The genes are TRBV18 and TRBJ2-5; 9 bases map to TRBD1. The CDR3 is 15 residues long. Germline CDR1 is KGHSH and CDR2 is LQKENI. Trimming removed 3 bases from V and 5 bases from J; junction bases left unmatched: 7. The CDR3 DNA follows: TGTGCCAGCTCACCGACAGGGGGATTGGGGGAGACCCAGTACTTC. Translated, it gives CASSPTGGLGETQYF.

The DNA of the CDR3 is TGTGCCAGCAGCTTAGCGTCCGCCGGGGAGCTGTTTTTT. It specifies CASSLASAGELFF. J is TRBJ2-2 and V is TRBV7-2; D remains unclear. The length of the CDR3 is 13 residues. The V end was cut by 0 bases, the J end by 6 bases, with 5 bases between. Germline V lookup: CDR1 SGHTA, CDR2 FQGNSA.

This chain joins TRBV7-2 and TRBJ2-5; TRBD2 might be the D (6 bases). Germline assignment: CDR1 SGHTA and CDR2 FQGNSA. The CDR3 is 16 residues long. V lost 2 bases to trimming and J lost 5 bases, with 18 bases between them. CDR3 coding DNA: TGTGCCAGCAGCTTAACCGCAGAAATCCGGGGGGAGACCCAGTACTTC. Protein: CASSLTAEIRGETQYF.

This clone was observed a handful of times. In nucleotides, the CDR3 is TGTGCCAGCAGCATTAGAGCGTCACGGCCCGCCTACGAGCAGTACTTC. Protein sequence: CASSIRASRPAYEQYF. This sequence joins TRBV11-1 and TRBJ2-7; D uncertain. Germline assignment: CDR1 SGHAT and CDR2 FQDESV (reference sequence). Between the trimmed V and J ends, which lost 5 bases and 2 bases, there was a span of 19 bases. The CDR3 has 16 residues.

In DNA form, the CDR3 reads TGCGCCAGCAGCCAAGATGAGGCAGGGGTTAACTATGGCTACACCTTC. This gives the protein CASSQDEAGVNYGYTF. V usage is TRBV4-1 and J usage is TRBJ1-2; a weak D match, TRBD1 (6 bases). V was cut by 0 bases and J by 1 base, with 12 bases left in between. Germline CDR1 reads MGHRA; CDR2 reads YSYEKL. This CDR3 region has 16 residues.

The rearrangement links TRBV9 to TRBJ2-1, with 10 positions matching TRBD2. This CDR3 is 16 amino acids long. Unmatched junction bases numbered 6, after V lost 2 bases and J lost 4 bases. Germline values: CDR1 SGDLS, CDR2 YYNGEE. CDR3 loop: CASSVEAGGPYNEQFF. In DNA, the CDR3 is TGTGCCAGCAGCGTGGAAGCGGGGGGGCCTTACAATGAGCAGTTCTTC.

The chain links TRBV5-4 to TRBJ1-5, with D perhaps matching TRBD1 (6 bases). V lost 2 bases to trimming and J lost 2 bases, with 8 bases between them. The CDR3 totals 14 residues. Germline V gene data show CDR1 as SGHNT and CDR2 as YYREEE (reference sequence). This CDR3 reads CASSLGGGNQPQHF. DNA of the CDR3: TGTGCCAGCAGCTTAGGGGGTGGCAATCAGCCCCAGCATTTT.

The chain joins TRBV30 to TRBJ1-2, with 8 bases fitting TRBD1. The CDR3 length is 13 residues. V lost 2 bases and J lost 7; bases outside the gene matches: 6. CDR1 is GTSNPN and CDR2 is SVGIG in the germline V gene (reference sequence). The CDR3 is CAWSPLTGGGYTF. CDR3 DNA sequence: TGTGCCTGGAGTCCCCTAACAGGGGGTGGCTACACCTTC.

This rearrangement joins TRBV6-4 to TRBJ2-6; 8 bases fit TRBD1. CDR1 and CDR2 from the germline V gene are MRHNA and SNTAGT. The CDR3 runs 16 residues. The V segment lost 5 bases and the J segment 0 bases; nucleotides outside the gene matches: 3. For the CDR3, the DNA is TGTGCCAGCAGTCCTACAGGGGGCTCTGGGGCCAACGTCCTGACTTTC. It is translated as CASSPTGGSGANVLTF.

The rearrangement uses TRBV6-5 and TRBJ1-1, with TRBD1 as a possible D gene (6 bases). The germline V gene encodes CDR1 MNHEY and CDR2 SVGAGI. CDR3 length: 13 residues. The V gene lost 6 bases and the J gene lost 4 bases, with 12 bases spanning the gap. CDR3 sequence (DNA): TGTGCCAGCAGCGCTAGGGGGTTCACTGAAGCTTTCTTT. It specifies CASSARGFTEAFF.

J is TRBJ2-5 and V is TRBV2; 10 bases match TRBD2. The germline V gene encodes CDR1 SNHLY and CDR2 FYNNEI. V gave up 4 bases and J gave up 0 bases; unmatched junction bases: 14. The CDR3 extends over 19 amino acids. The CDR3 DNA follows: TGTGCCAGCAGTGCTCCCATCGGGGGTAGCGGGGGGAACCAAGAGACCCAGTACTTC. It yields the protein CASSAPIGGSGGNQETQYF.

This clone was picked up one time. This chain uses TRBV6-5 with TRBJ2-7; 8 bases agree with TRBD2. The CDR3 spans 15 residues. Germline V gene lookup returns CDR1 MNHEY and CDR2 SVGAGI. V lost 5 bases to trimming and J lost 6 bases; unmatched junction nucleotides: 12. The CDR3 reads CASSHRGGTRAEQYF. The CDR3 nucleotides read TGTGCCAGCAGTCACCGGGGGGGGACAAGGGCCGAGCAGTACTTC.

This chain joins TRBV7-6 and TRBJ2-5; 9 nucleotides line up with TRBD2. The length of the CDR3 is 15 residues. CDR1 and CDR2 (germline): SGHVS, FNYEAQ. The V and J ends lost 5 bases and 5 bases, in that order; junction bases with no gene match: 9. The CDR3 coding sequence is TGTGCCAGCAGCCAGAGCGGGGGGTGGCGTGAGACCCAGTACTTC. Residues: CASSQSGGWRETQYF.

The V gene is TRBV28, the J gene TRBJ1-1; 9 nucleotides line up with TRBD1. V was clipped by 6 bases and J by 6 bases; unmatched bases: 8. The CDR3 consists of 14 residues. CDR1 is MDHEN and CDR2 is SYDVKM in the germline V gene. Here the CDR3 reads CASSWRTGDAEAFF. The CDR3 DNA sequence: TGTGCCAGCAGCTGGAGGACAGGGGACGCTGAAGCTTTCTTT. Drawing the rest from reference TRBV28 and TRBJ1-1, the complete variable domain is DVKVTQSSRYLVKRTGEKVFLECVQDMDHENMFWYRQDPGLGLRLIYFSYDVKMKEKGDIPEGYSVSREKKERFSLILESASTNQTSMYLCASSWRTGDAEAFFGQGTRLTVV.

V and J are TRBV1 and TRBJ2-1; TRBD2 was called by the table and not checked on the DNA. TRBV1 is listed as a pseudogene. The CDR3 sequence is 12 residues long. The CDR3 bases are TGCACCAGCGCCGGGGGGGGCAATGAGCAGTTCTTC. Translated, it gives CTSAGGGNEQFF.

The V call is TRBV2, the J call TRBJ1-5; possibly TRBD1 for D (5 bases). The CDR3 loop spans 13 amino acids. V was cut by 11 bases and J by 0 bases, with 11 bases left in between. Germline CDR1 SNHLY, CDR2 FYNNEI. The CDR3 protein is CAARASSNQPQHF. The CDR3 DNA sequence: TGTGCCGCCAGGGCTAGTAGCAATCAGCCCCAGCATTTT.

The chain combines TRBV6-1 with TRBJ2-7; 7 bases fit TRBD1. Germline-derived CDR1 and CDR2 are MNHNS and SASEGT. The trim removed 5 bases at V and 3 bases at J, leaving 10 bases unmatched. The CDR3 loop spans 15 amino acids. The CDR3 protein is CASSWRQGDNYEQYF. CDR3 nucleotide sequence: TGTGCCAGCAGTTGGAGACAGGGAGATAACTACGAGCAGTACTTC.

This clone was recorded only once. The chain is built from TRBV4-2 and TRBJ2-1; 11 positions agree with TRBD2. The CDR3 runs to 15 residues. Trimming at V came to 4 bases and at J to 6 bases, leaving 5 bases not matched to a gene. CDR1 and CDR2 from the germline V gene are LGHNA and YNFKEQ. For the CDR3, the DNA is TGTGCCAGCAGCCCGCTAGCGGGGGGTATCAATGAGCAGTTCTTC. It is translated as CASSPLAGGINEQFF.